This section outlines one T cell receptor beta chain sequence together with its context. Its specificity is not known. The record originates from a study of cytomegalovirus exposure and HLA in healthy donors. The study, taken as a whole, reports: In a later analysis, a missense DCLRE1C variant was linked to TCR beta V- and J-gene trimming. More clonal expansion characterized HLA-associated TCR beta chains than equally common others in a later analysis. It was reported in a later analysis that an Asian-associated ancestry cluster showed fewer N-insertions than the 666-donor mean.

PCR primers comprised 60 Vbeta and 13 Jbeta primers. Using immunoSEQ multiplex PCR, the repertoire was profiled, and TCRdb retains in-frame clones only, with some absent. Of fewer than 250,000 clones detected, approximately 80% appear once; the ten largest clones hold roughly 0.22%. The CDR3 loop spans 13 amino acids. This clonotype was sampled from a girl between 2 and 10 years old in good health and CMV-seronegative. This rearrangement joins TRBV21-1 to TRBJ1-5; TRBD1 was called by the table and not checked on the DNA. TRBV21-1 is a known pseudogene. Material: PBMCs. CDR3 sequence: CASNGAVHQPQHF. In DNA form, the CDR3 reads TGTGCCAGCAATGGGGCGGTTCATCAGCCCCAGCATTTT.